Listed below are T cell receptor beta chains from one sample, sequenced in a study of T cell responses to AZD1222 COVID-19 vaccine. TCRdb's copy holds only in-frame clones and misses some; the assay was immunoSEQ multiplex PCR. The sample consists of approximately 120,000 clones, 80% to 90% of them appearing once. This specimen consisted of peripheral blood, obtained on day 0 of AZD1222 vaccination. These receptors all stem from an adult in good health. The CDR3 runs from the conserved cysteine through the conserved F or W. The order of the fields is V gene, D gene, J gene, clone size, CDR3 length, CDR3 protein, CDR3 DNA. The D gene is left open where the match is weak. The size of a clone is reported for some rows only, either as once, few or many, or as a class for expanded clones.

v_gene: TRBV5-1
d_gene: NA
j_gene: TRBJ2-3
abundance: NA
len: 15
CDR3aa: CASSGQIHSTDTQYF
CDR3nt: TGCGCCAGCAGCGGACAGATACATAGCACAGATACGCAGTATTTT

v_gene: TRBV7-9
d_gene: TRBD1
j_gene: TRBJ2-1
abundance: NA
len: 14
CDR3aa: CASSRDSAYNEQFF
CDR3nt: TGTGCCAGCAGCCGGGACAGCGCCTACAATGAGCAGTTCTTC

v_gene: TRBV18
d_gene: NA
j_gene: TRBJ1-1
abundance: few
len: 14
CDR3aa: CASSATGADSEAFF
CDR3nt: TGTGCCAGCTCGGCTACAGGAGCAGATTCTGAAGCTTTCTTT

v_gene: TRBV7-2
d_gene: TRBD2
j_gene: TRBJ2-1
abundance: NA
len: 14
CDR3aa: CASSTGLAGIEQFF
CDR3nt: TGTGCCAGCAGTACGGGACTAGCGGGAATTGAGCAGTTCTTC

v_gene: TRBV12-3/TRBV12-4
d_gene: NA
j_gene: TRBJ2-1
abundance: NA
len: 13
CDR3aa: CASSFSTSNEQFF
CDR3nt: TGTGCCAGCAGTTTTTCGACATCCAATGAGCAGTTCTTC

v_gene: TRBV28
d_gene: NA
j_gene: TRBJ2-1
abundance: once
len: 17
CDR3aa: CASSQTRGRLSYNEQFF
CDR3nt: TGTGCCAGCAGTCAAACGAGGGGACGTCTCTCCTACAATGAGCAGTTCTTC

v_gene: TRBV4-3
d_gene: NA
j_gene: TRBJ2-1
abundance: NA
len: 12
CDR3aa: CASSQAGNEQFF
CDR3nt: TGCGCCAGCAGCCAAGCGGGTAATGAGCAGTTCTTC

v_gene: TRBV5-4
d_gene: TRBD2
j_gene: TRBJ2-7
abundance: NA
len: 15
CDR3aa: CASSSRTSGKYEQYF
CDR3nt: TGTGCCAGCAGCTCACGGACTAGCGGGAAATACGAGCAGTACTTC

v_gene: TRBV5-1
d_gene: NA
j_gene: TRBJ1-1
abundance: NA
len: 14
CDR3aa: CASRLTQSNTEAFF
CDR3nt: TGCGCCAGCAGATTGACACAGTCGAACACTGAAGCTTTCTTT

v_gene: TRBV7-8
d_gene: TRBD1
j_gene: TRBJ1-3
abundance: NA
len: 17
CDR3aa: CASSQRQGAGSGNTIYF
CDR3nt: TGTGCCAGCAGCCAACGACAGGGCGCGGGCTCTGGAAACACCATATATTTT

v_gene: TRBV3-1/TRBV3-2
d_gene: NA
j_gene: TRBJ1-3
abundance: NA
len: 13
CDR3aa: CASRPSPGNTIYF
CDR3nt: TGTGCCAGCAGGCCGTCACCAGGAAACACCATATATTTT

v_gene: TRBV5-1
d_gene: NA
j_gene: TRBJ1-1
abundance: NA
len: 14
CDR3aa: CASSSEVINTEAFF
CDR3nt: TGCGCCAGCAGCTCGGAGGTAATTAACACTGAAGCTTTCTTT

v_gene: TRBV6-2/TRBV6-3
d_gene: TRBD2
j_gene: TRBJ2-3
abundance: NA
len: 18
CDR3aa: CASSSISLSSGGTHTQYF
CDR3nt: TGTGCCAGCAGTTCGATCTCTCTTTCTAGCGGGGGGACCCATACGCAGTATTTT

v_gene: TRBV21-1
d_gene: NA
j_gene: TRBJ2-7
abundance: once
len: 12
CDR3aa: CASRAHSQEQYF
CDR3nt: TGTGCCAGCAGAGCGCATTCTCAGGAGCAGTACTTC

v_gene: TRBV29-1
d_gene: TRBD2
j_gene: TRBJ2-7
abundance: NA
len: 13
CDR3aa: CSVEASGYYEQYF
CDR3nt: TGCAGCGTTGAGGCTAGCGGATACTACGAGCAGTACTTC

v_gene: TRBV6-5
d_gene: NA
j_gene: TRBJ2-7
abundance: NA
len: 13
CDR3aa: CASSFGNSYEQYF
CDR3nt: TGTGCCAGCAGTTTTGGTAACTCCTACGAGCAGTACTTC

v_gene: TRBV7-2
d_gene: NA
j_gene: TRBJ2-7
abundance: NA
len: 13
CDR3aa: CASSLEGAYEQYF
CDR3nt: TGTGCCAGCAGCTTAGAGGGGGCCTACGAGCAGTACTTC

v_gene: TRBV15
d_gene: NA
j_gene: TRBJ2-3
abundance: NA
len: 16
CDR3aa: CATSSYAGFITDTQYF
CDR3nt: TGTGCCACCAGCAGTTACGCGGGGTTTATCACAGATACGCAGTATTTT

v_gene: TRBV9
d_gene: NA
j_gene: TRBJ1-1
abundance: NA
len: 12
CDR3aa: CASSRMNTEAFF
CDR3nt: TGTGCCAGCAGTCGCATGAACACTGAAGCTTTCTTT

v_gene: TRBV12-3/TRBV12-4
d_gene: NA
j_gene: TRBJ1-1
abundance: NA
len: 11
CDR3aa: CASSSTARAFF
CDR3nt: TGTGCCAGCAGTTCGACTGCCCGTGCTTTCTTT

v_gene: TRBV30
d_gene: NA
j_gene: TRBJ2-6
abundance: NA
len: 16
CDR3aa: CATRDRRSSGANVLTF
CDR3nt: TGTGCGACGAGGGACCGTCGGTCCTCTGGGGCCAACGTCCTGACTTTC

v_gene: TRBV28
d_gene: TRBD2
j_gene: TRBJ2-7
abundance: NA
len: 13
CDR3aa: CASSTLAAYEQYF
CDR3nt: TGTGCCAGCAGCACACTAGCGGCCTACGAGCAGTACTTC

v_gene: TRBV6-2/TRBV6-3
d_gene: TRBD1
j_gene: TRBJ2-7
abundance: NA
len: 18
CDR3aa: CASSSRKQGRQSSYEQYF
CDR3nt: TGTGCCAGCAGTTCCAGAAAACAGGGGCGCCAATCATCCTACGAGCAGTACTTC

v_gene: TRBV5-1
d_gene: NA
j_gene: TRBJ2-3
abundance: NA
len: 12
CDR3aa: CASSPLGDTQYF
CDR3nt: TGCGCCAGCAGCCCCCTTGGGGATACGCAGTATTTT

v_gene: TRBV6-2/TRBV6-3
d_gene: NA
j_gene: TRBJ1-1
abundance: NA
len: 15
CDR3aa: CASSYRGTMNTEAFF
CDR3nt: TGTGCCAGCAGTTACAGAGGGACCATGAACACTGAAGCTTTCTTT

v_gene: TRBV6-2/TRBV6-3
d_gene: NA
j_gene: TRBJ1-2
abundance: NA
len: 15
CDR3aa: CASSWDTSSNYGYTF
CDR3nt: TGTGCCAGCAGTTGGGACACCTCAAGTAACTATGGCTACACCTTC

v_gene: TRBV18
d_gene: NA
j_gene: TRBJ2-5
abundance: once
len: 13
CDR3aa: CASSPQYQETQYF
CDR3nt: TGTGCCAGCTCACCACAGTACCAAGAGACCCAGTACTTC

v_gene: TRBV5-1
d_gene: NA
j_gene: TRBJ2-3
abundance: NA
len: 13
CDR3aa: CASSLVPTDTQYF
CDR3nt: TGCGCCAGCAGCTTGGTGCCGACAGATACGCAGTATTTT

v_gene: TRBV6-2/TRBV6-3
d_gene: NA
j_gene: TRBJ1-1
abundance: NA
len: 15
CDR3aa: CASSYPETGNTEAFF
CDR3nt: TGTGCCAGCAGTTACCCCGAAACCGGAAACACTGAAGCTTTCTTT

v_gene: TRBV27
d_gene: TRBD1
j_gene: TRBJ1-3
abundance: once
len: 16
CDR3aa: CASSSRQGDSGNTIYF
CDR3nt: TGTGCCAGCAGTTCCCGACAGGGAGATTCTGGAAACACCATATATTTT

v_gene: TRBV19
d_gene: NA
j_gene: TRBJ1-3
abundance: NA
len: 14
CDR3aa: CASTMITSGNTIYF
CDR3nt: TGTGCCAGTACCATGATCACCAGCGGAAACACCATATATTTT

v_gene: TRBV28
d_gene: NA
j_gene: TRBJ2-2
abundance: NA
len: 14
CDR3aa: CASLRPGQHGELFF
CDR3nt: TGTGCCAGCCTGCGCCCGGGGCAGCACGGGGAGCTGTTTTTT

v_gene: TRBV29-1
d_gene: NA
j_gene: TRBJ2-1
abundance: NA
len: 14
CDR3aa: CSVTPGRKVNEQFF
CDR3nt: TGCAGCGTTACGCCGGGGCGAAAGGTCAATGAGCAGTTCTTC

v_gene: TRBV7-9
d_gene: NA
j_gene: TRBJ1-5
abundance: NA
len: 17
CDR3aa: CASSRHAQGSSNQPQHF
CDR3nt: TGTGCCAGCAGCCGACACGCCCAGGGTAGCAGCAATCAGCCCCAGCATTTT

v_gene: TRBV6-5
d_gene: TRBD1
j_gene: TRBJ2-7
abundance: NA
len: 14
CDR3aa: CASSYDGRGHEQYF
CDR3nt: TGTGCCAGCAGTTACGACGGCAGGGGGCACGAGCAGTACTTC

v_gene: TRBV3-1/TRBV3-2
d_gene: NA
j_gene: TRBJ2-7
abundance: NA
len: 13
CDR3aa: CASSQDKANEQYF
CDR3nt: TGTGCCAGCAGCCAAGATAAGGCTAACGAGCAGTACTTC

v_gene: TRBV5-6
d_gene: NA
j_gene: TRBJ2-7
abundance: few
len: 14
CDR3aa: CASSQVGRTYEQYF
CDR3nt: TGTGCCAGCAGCCAGGTGGGTCGGACCTACGAGCAGTACTTC

v_gene: TRBV29-1
d_gene: NA
j_gene: TRBJ1-2
abundance: NA
len: 14
CDR3aa: CSVEESDTAYGYTF
CDR3nt: TGCAGCGTTGAAGAGTCGGACACAGCCTATGGCTACACCTTC

v_gene: TRBV18
d_gene: NA
j_gene: TRBJ2-1
abundance: NA
len: 17
CDR3aa: CASSPRAGSFDHSEQFF
CDR3nt: TGTGCCAGCTCACCACGGGCAGGCTCCTTCGATCATAGTGAGCAGTTCTTC